These 3 T cell receptor beta chains were sequenced from one sample in a study of CD4 T cells in relation to SARS-CoV-2 and coronaviruses. Their cognate antigens are unknown. Clones were sequenced by immunoSEQ multiplex PCR, and TCRdb holds only the in-frame ones, with some missing. The sample records about 43,000 clones, roughly 80% being singletons. The sample comprised naive CD4+ T cells from PBMCs, cultured in vitro. Subset meaning: naive CD4+ T cells isolated by negative enrichment. The receptors shown here come from an adult with COVID-19.

Points on this clone: The same CDR3 also results from other DNA sequences found in this sample. The genes are TRBV7-3 and TRBJ2-2; D is uncertain. The V end lost 0 bases, the J end lost 6 bases, and 2 bases lay between the germline ends. From germline, CDR1 is SGHTA and CDR2 FQGTGA. The CDR3 covers 12 residues. CDR3 loop: CASSLTSGELFF. CDR3 DNA: TGTGCCAGCAGCTTAACATCCGGGGAGCTGTTTTTT.

The chain joins TRBV21-1 to TRBJ2-3; the D call in the table, TRBD2, was not verified against the DNA. TRBV21-1 is a pseudogene. The CDR3 runs 16 residues. DNA of the CDR3: TGTGCCAGCGCTATTGGGGACTCCCGTTGGACAGATACGCAGTATTTT. This codes for CASAIGDSRWTDTQYF.

The CDR3: CASSSYNQPQHF. The CDR3 DNA is TGTGCCAGCAGCTCATATAATCAGCCCCAGCATTTT. V and J are TRBV7-2 and TRBJ1-5; D unclear. Trimming removed 4 bases from V and 4 bases from J, with 5 bases in between. CDR1 and CDR2 (germline): SGHTA, FQGNSA. The CDR3 has 12 amino acids.